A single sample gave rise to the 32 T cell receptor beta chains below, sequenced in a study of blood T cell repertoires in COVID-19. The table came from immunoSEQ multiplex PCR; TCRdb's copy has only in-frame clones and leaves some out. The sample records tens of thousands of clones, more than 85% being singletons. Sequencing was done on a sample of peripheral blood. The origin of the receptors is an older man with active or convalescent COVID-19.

Here the CDR3 reads CASSLAGGSFKEQFF. CDR3 bases: TGTGCCAGCAGCTTAGCGGGGGGTTCCTTCAAGGAGCAGTTCTTC. The chain carries TRBV7-9 and TRBJ2-1, with D possibly TRBD2 on 6 matching bases. The germline V gene encodes CDR1 SEHNR and CDR2 FQNEAQ (reference sequence). The V and J ends lost 0 bases and 10 bases respectively, with 16 bases between them. The CDR3 contains 15 residues. The full variable domain, its missing parts supplied by reference TRBV7-9 and TRBJ2-1, is DTGVSQNPRHKITKRGQNVTFRCDPISEHNRLYWYRQTLGQGPEFLTYFQNEAQLEKSRLLSDRFSAERPKGSFSTLEIQRTEQGDSAMYLCASSLAGGSFKEQFFGPGTRLTVL.

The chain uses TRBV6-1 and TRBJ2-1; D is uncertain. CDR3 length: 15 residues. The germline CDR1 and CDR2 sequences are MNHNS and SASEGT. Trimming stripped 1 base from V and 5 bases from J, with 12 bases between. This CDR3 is CASSEGWAGHNEQFF. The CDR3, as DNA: TGTGCCAGCAGTGAAGGCTGGGCCGGCCACAATGAGCAGTTCTTC.

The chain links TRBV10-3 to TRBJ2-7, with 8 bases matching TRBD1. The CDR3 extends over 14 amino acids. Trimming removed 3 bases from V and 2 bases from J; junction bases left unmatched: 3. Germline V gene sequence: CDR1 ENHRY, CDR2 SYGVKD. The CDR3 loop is CAISDTGGTYEQYV. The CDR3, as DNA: TGTGCCATCAGTGACACAGGGGGAACCTACGAGCAGTACGTC.

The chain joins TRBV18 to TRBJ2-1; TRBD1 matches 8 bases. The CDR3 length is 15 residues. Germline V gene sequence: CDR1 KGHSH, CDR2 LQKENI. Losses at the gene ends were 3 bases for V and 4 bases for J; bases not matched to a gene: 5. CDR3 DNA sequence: TGTGCCAGCTCACCGCGGACAGGGAATTACAATGAGCAGTTCTTC. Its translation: CASSPRTGNYNEQFF.

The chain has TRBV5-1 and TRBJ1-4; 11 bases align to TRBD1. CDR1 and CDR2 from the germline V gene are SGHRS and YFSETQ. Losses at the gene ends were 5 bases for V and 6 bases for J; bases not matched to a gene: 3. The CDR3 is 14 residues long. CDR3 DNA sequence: TGCGCCAGCAGAATGGGACAGGGGGATGAAAAACTGTTTTTT. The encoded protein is CASRMGQGDEKLFF.

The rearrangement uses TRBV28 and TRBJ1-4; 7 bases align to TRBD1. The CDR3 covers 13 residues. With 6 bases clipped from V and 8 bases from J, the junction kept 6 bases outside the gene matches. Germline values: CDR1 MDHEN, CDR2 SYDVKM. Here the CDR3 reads CASRFQQGEKLFF. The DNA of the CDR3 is TGTGCCAGCAGATTCCAACAGGGGGAAAAACTGTTTTTT.

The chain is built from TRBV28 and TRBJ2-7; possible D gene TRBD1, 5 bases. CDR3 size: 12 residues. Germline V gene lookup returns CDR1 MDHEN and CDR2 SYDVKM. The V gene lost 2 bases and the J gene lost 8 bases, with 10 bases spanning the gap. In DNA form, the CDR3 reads TGTGCCAGCAGTTTACCCCGACAGCAGCAGTACGTC. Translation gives CASSLPRQQQYV.

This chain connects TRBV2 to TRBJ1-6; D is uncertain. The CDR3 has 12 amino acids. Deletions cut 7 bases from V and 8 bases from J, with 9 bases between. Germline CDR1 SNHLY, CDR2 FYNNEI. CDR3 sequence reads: CASNEAYSPLHF. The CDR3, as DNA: TGTGCCAGCAACGAGGCCTATTCACCCCTCCACTTT.

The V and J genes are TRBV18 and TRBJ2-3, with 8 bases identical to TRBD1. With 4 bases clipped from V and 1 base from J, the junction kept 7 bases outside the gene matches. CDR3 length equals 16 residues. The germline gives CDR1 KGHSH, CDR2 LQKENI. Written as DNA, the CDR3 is TGTGCCAGCTCACTACGACAGGGGAAACGCACAGATACGCAGTATTTT. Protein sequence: CASSLRQGKRTDTQYF. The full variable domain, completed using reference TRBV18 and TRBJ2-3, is NAGVMQNPRHLVRRRGQEARLRCSPMKGHSHVYWYRQLPEEGLKFMVYLQKENIIDESGMPKERFSAEFPKEGPSILRIQQVVRGDSAAYFCASSLRQGKRTDTQYFGPGTRLTVL.

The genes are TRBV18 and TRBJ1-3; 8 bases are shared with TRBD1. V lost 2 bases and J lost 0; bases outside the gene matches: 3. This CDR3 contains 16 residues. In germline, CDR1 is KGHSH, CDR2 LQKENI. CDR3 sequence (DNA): TGTGCCAGCTCACCAGGACAGGGATTCTCTGGAAACACCATATATTTT. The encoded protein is CASSPGQGFSGNTIYF.

The CDR3 DNA reads as TGCAGCGGGGACTCGGGCCGTACGCAGTATTTT. It codes for CSGDSGRTQYF. The chain employs TRBV20-1 and TRBJ2-3; D possibly corresponds to TRBD2 (6 bases). The CDR3 covers 11 residues. Germline assignment: CDR1 DFQATT and CDR2 SNEGSKA (reference sequence).

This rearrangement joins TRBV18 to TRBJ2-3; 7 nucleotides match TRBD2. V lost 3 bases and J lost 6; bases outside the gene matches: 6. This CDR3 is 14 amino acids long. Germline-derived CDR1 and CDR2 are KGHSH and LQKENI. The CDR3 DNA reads TGTGCCAGCTCACCTGGGGGGGGTGAGGATACGCAGTATTTT. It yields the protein CASSPGGGEDTQYF.

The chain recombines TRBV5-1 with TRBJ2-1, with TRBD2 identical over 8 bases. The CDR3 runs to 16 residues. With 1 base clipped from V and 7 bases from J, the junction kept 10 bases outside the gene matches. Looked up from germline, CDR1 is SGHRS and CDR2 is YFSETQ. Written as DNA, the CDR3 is TGCGCCAGCAGCTTGAGTCCAGCGGGAGAAGGAAATGAGCAGTTCTTC. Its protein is CASSLSPAGEGNEQFF.

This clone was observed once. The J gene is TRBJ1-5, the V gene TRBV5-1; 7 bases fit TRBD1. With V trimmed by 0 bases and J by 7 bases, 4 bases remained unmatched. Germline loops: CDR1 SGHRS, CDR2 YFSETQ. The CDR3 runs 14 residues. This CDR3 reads CASSLGPGGQPQHF. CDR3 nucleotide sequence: TGCGCCAGCAGCTTGGGTCCAGGGGGGCAGCCCCAGCATTTT.

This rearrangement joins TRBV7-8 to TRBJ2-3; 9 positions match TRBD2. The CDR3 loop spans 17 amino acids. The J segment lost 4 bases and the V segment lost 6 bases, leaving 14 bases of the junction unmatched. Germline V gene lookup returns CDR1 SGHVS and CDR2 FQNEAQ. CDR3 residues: CASRTSKWRGGADTQYF. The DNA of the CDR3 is TGTGCCAGCAGGACTTCGAAGTGGCGCGGGGGGGCAGATACGCAGTATTTT.

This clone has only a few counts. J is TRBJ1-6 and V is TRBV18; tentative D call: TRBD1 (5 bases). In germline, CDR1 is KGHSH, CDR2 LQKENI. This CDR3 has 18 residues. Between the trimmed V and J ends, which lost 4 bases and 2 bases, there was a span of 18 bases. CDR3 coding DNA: TGTGCCAGCTCACAACAGGCTTCCGATAGGACCTATAATTCACCCCTCCACTTT. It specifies CASSQQASDRTYNSPLHF.

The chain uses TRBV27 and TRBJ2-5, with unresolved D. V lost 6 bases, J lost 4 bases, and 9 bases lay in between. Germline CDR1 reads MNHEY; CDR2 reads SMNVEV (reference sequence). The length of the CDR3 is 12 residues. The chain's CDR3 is CASSPRRETQYF. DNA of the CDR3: TGTGCCAGCAGCCCGCGGAGAGAGACCCAGTACTTC.

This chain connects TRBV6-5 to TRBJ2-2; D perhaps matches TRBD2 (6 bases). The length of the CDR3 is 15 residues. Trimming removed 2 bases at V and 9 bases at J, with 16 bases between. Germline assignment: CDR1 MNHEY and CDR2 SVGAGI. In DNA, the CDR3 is TGTGCCAGCAGTTACGTCCCGGGGGTGGGGAGGGAGCTGTTTTTT. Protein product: CASSYVPGVGRELFF.

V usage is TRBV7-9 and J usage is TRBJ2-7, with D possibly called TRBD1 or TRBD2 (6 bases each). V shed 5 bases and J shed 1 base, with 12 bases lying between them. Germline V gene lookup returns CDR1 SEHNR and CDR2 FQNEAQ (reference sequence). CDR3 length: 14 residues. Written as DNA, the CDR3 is TGTGCCAGCAGCAGGGGGACTTTTTCCTACGAGCAGTACGTC. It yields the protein CASSRGTFSYEQYV.

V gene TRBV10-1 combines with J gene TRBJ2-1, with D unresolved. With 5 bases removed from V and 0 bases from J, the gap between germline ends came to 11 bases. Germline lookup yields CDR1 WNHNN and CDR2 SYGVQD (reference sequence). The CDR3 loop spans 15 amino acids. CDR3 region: CASSRDSSSYNEQFF. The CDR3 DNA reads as TGCGCCAGCAGTCGTGACTCGAGCTCCTACAATGAGCAGTTCTTC.

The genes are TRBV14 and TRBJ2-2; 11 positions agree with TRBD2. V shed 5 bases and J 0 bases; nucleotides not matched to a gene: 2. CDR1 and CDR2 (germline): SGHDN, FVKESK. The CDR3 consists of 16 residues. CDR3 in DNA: TGTGCCAGCAGCTTACTAGCGGGGGCGAACACCGGGGAGCTGTTTTTT. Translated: CASSLLAGANTGELFF.

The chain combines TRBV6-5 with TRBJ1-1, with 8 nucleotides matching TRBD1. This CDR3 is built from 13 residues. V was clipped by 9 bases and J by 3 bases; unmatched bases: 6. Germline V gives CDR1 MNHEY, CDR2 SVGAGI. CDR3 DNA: TGTGCCAGTTTGGACAGGGCGGACACTGAAGCTTTCTTT. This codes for CASLDRADTEAFF.

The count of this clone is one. The CDR3 nucleotides are TGTGCCAGCAGTTGGCCGGGACAGGGGTTAGATACGCAGTATTTT. It codes for CASSWPGQGLDTQYF. The rearrangement links TRBV28 to TRBJ2-3, with 10 bases lining up with TRBD1. The germline V gene encodes CDR1 MDHEN and CDR2 SYDVKM. This CDR3 is 15 amino acids long. The V segment lost 4 bases and the J segment 5 bases; nucleotides outside the gene matches: 6. The full variable domain, its missing parts supplied by reference TRBV28 and TRBJ2-3, is DVKVTQSSRYLVKRTGEKVFLECVQDMDHENMFWYRQDPGLGLRLIYFSYDVKMKEKGDIPEGYSVSREKKERFSLILESASTNQTSMYLCASSWPGQGLDTQYFGPGTRLTVL.

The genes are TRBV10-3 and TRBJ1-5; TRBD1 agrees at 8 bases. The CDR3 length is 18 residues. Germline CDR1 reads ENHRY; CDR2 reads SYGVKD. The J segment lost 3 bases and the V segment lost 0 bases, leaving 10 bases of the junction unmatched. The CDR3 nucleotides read TGTGCCATCAGTGAGTCGTCCGACGGCAGGGGGCCCAATCAGCCCCAGCATTTT. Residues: CAISESSDGRGPNQPQHF.

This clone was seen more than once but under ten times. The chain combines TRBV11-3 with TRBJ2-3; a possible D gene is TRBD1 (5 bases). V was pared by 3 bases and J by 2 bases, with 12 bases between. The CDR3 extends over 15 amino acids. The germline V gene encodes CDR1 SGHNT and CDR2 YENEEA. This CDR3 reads CASSLGQSFTDTQYF. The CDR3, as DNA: TGTGCCAGCAGCTTGGGGCAGTCGTTCACAGATACGCAGTATTTT.

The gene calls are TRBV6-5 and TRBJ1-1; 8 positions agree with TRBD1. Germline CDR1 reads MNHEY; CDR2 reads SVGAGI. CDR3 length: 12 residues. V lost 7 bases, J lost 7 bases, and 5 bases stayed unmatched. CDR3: CASTTGVNEAFF. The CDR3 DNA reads TGTGCCAGCACGACAGGGGTTAATGAAGCTTTCTTT.

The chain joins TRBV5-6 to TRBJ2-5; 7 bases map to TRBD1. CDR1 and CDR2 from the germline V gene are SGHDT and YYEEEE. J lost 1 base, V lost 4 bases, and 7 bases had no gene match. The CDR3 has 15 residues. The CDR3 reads CASSPGQVIQETQYF. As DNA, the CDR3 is TGTGCCAGCAGCCCCGGACAGGTGATCCAAGAGACCCAGTACTTC.

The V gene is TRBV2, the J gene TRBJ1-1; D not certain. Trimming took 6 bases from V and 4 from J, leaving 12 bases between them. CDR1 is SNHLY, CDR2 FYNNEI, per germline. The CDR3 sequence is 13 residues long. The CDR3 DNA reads TGTGCCAGCAGCTACGTAGCGGGCACTGAAGCTTTCTTT. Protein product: CASSYVAGTEAFF.

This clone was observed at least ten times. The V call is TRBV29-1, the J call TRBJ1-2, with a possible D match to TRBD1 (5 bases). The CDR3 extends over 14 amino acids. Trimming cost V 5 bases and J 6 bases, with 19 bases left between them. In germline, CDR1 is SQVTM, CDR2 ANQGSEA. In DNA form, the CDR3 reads TGCAGCGTTCAGTCGGCAGGGTTCGCGAATGGCTACACCTTC. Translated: CSVQSAGFANGYTF.

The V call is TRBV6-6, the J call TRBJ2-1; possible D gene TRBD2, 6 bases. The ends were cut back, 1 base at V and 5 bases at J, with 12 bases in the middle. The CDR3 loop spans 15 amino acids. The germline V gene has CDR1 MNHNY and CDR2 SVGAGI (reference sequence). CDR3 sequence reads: CASSYLRDFNNEQFF. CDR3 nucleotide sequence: TGTGCCAGCAGTTACTTGCGGGATTTTAACAATGAGCAGTTCTTC.

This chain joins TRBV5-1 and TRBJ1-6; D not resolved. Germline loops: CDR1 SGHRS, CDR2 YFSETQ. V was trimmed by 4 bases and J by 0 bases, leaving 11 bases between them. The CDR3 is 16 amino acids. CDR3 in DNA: TGCGCCAGCAGCCTGACACAGAGCTCCTATAATTCACCCCTCCACTTT. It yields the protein CASSLTQSSYNSPLHF.

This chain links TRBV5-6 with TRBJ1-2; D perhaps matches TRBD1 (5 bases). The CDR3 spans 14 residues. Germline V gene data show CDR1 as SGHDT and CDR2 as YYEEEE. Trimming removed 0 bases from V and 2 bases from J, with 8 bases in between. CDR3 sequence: CASSLGTSNYGYTF. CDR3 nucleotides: TGTGCCAGCAGCTTGGGGACATCGAACTATGGCTACACCTTC.